These 10 T cell receptor beta chains came from one sample sequenced in a study of T cell repertoires in cytomegalovirus infection. In TCRdb, the reads were re-called with MiXCR into one record per CDR3 protein. This sample yields some 180,000 distinct CDR3 sequences, of which approximately 18% are seen a single time; 25% belongs to the top ten. Sample: CD8+ T cells from PBMCs. The receptors derive from a human donor in good health (CMV status not recorded). Some clones in this sample may be carry-over from other donors' samples.

This clonotype was seen a handful of times. This chain links TRBV7-9 with TRBJ1-2; a possible D gene is TRBD1 (6 bases). Germline-derived CDR1 and CDR2 are SEHNR and FQNEAQ (reference sequence). This CDR3 has 15 amino acids. Trimming took off 2 bases at V and 4 bases at J, with 14 bases between the two ends. This CDR3 reads CASSLSTGQLYGYTF. For the CDR3, the DNA is TGTGCCAGCAGCTTATCCACCGGACAGCTCTATGGCTACACCTTC. The entire variable domain, with the rest obtained from reference TRBV7-9 and TRBJ1-2, is as follows: DTGVSQNPRHKITKRGQNVTFRCDPISEHNRLYWYRQTLGQGPEFLTYFQNEAQLEKSRLLSDRFSAERPKGSFSTLEIQRTEQGDSAMYLCASSLSTGQLYGYTFGSGTRLTVV.

The CDR3 DNA is TGTGCCAGCTCAGGGGACTATGGCTACACCTTC. Its translation: CASSGDYGYTF. V is TRBV7-6 and J is TRBJ1-2; D perhaps matches TRBD1 (6 bases). Germline V gene sequence: CDR1 SGHVS, CDR2 FNYEAQ. V lost 8 bases, J lost 3 bases, and 7 bases lay in between. The CDR3 totals 11 residues.

This clonotype was detected many times. This sequence joins TRBV7-8 and TRBJ2-7, with D maybe TRBD2 (6 bases). The CDR3 runs 17 residues. V gave up 5 bases and J gave up 1 base, with 21 bases separating them. Germline-derived CDR1 and CDR2 are SGHVS and FQNEAQ. CDR3 loop: CASSDGSMEGWSYEQYF. CDR3 DNA sequence: TGTGCCAGCAGCGATGGAAGCATGGAGGGGTGGTCCTACGAGCAGTACTTC.

This chain uses TRBV6-6 with TRBJ2-1, with D possibly being TRBD2 (6 bases). This CDR3 has 16 amino acids. Germline values: CDR1 MNHNY, CDR2 SVGAGI (reference sequence). V was clipped by 9 bases and J by 1 base, with 19 bases between them. The CDR3 DNA reads as TGTGCCAGTACGGGACTCCGAGAGGTTTCCTACAATGAGCAGTTCTTC. Translating gives CASTGLREVSYNEQFF.

The V gene is TRBV12-3 or TRBV12-4, the J gene TRBJ2-1; 12 bases fit TRBD2. The CDR3 totals 16 residues. V was clipped by 8 bases and J by 6 bases; unmatched bases: 11. This CDR3 reads CASQALAGGPGNEQFF. In nucleotides, the CDR3 is TGTGCCAGCCAGGCACTAGCGGGGGGCCCCGGCAATGAGCAGTTCTTC.

In this sample, this clonotype turned up a few times. The chain is built from TRBV6-5 and TRBJ1-6; 7 nucleotides agree with TRBD1. V lost 5 bases, J lost 10 bases, and 11 bases stayed unmatched. CDR1 is MNHEY and CDR2 is SVGAGI in the germline V gene. The CDR3 is made up of 15 amino acids. The CDR3 DNA follows: TGTGCCAGCAGTCCATCGACAGGGTATGGCTCACCCCTCCACTTT. Translating gives CASSPSTGYGSPLHF.

This rearrangement joins TRBV28 to TRBJ2-1; TRBD1 is a possible D gene (5 bases). The CDR3 is made up of 15 amino acids. Germline CDR1 reads MDHEN; CDR2 reads SYDVKM. V was shortened by 3 bases and J by 8 bases, with 17 bases between the two germline ends. CDR3: CASSFKGPPIDEQFF. The CDR3 bases are TGTGCCAGCAGTTTTAAGGGGCCACCTATCGATGAGCAGTTCTTC.

This chain uses TRBV7-2 with TRBJ1-1, with a weak D call TRBD1 (6 bases). CDR3 length equals 12 residues. In germline, CDR1 is SGHTA, CDR2 FQGNSA. The germline V and J ends were trimmed by 1 base and 11 bases, with 11 bases remaining between them. CDR3 nucleotide sequence: TGTGCCAGCAGCTTAGACAGGGTTGATGCTTTCTTT. Translation gives CASSLDRVDAFF.

This clonotype showed up just a few times. This chain connects TRBV12-3 or TRBV12-4 to TRBJ2-1; tentative D call: TRBD1 (6 bases). Trimming took off 6 bases at V and 4 bases at J, with 13 bases between the two ends. CDR3 length equals 14 residues. The CDR3 DNA reads as TGTGCCAGCAGCCCTTTCCAGGGGTACAATGAGCAGTTCTTC. It specifies CASSPFQGYNEQFF.

This sequence joins TRBV10-3 and TRBJ2-7, with D hard to call. Germline V gene lookup returns CDR1 ENHRY and CDR2 SYGVKD. The length of the CDR3 is 16 residues. Trimming took 2 bases from V and 4 from J, leaving 18 bases between them. This CDR3 is CAISEPAASGPYEQYF. The CDR3 nucleotides are TGTGCCATCAGTGAGCCCGCGGCCTCCGGCCCGTACGAGCAGTACTTC.